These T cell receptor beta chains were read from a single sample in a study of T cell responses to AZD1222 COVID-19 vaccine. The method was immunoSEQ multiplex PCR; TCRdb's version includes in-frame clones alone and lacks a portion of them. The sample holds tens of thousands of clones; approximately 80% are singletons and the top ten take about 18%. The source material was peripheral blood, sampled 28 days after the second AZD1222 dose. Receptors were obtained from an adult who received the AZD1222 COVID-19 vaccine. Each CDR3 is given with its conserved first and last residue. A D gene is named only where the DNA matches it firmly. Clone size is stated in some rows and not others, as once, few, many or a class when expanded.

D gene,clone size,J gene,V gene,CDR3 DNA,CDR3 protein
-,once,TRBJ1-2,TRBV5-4,TGTGCCAGCAGCGATCGAATGGGGTATGGCTACACCTTC,CASSDRMGYGYTF
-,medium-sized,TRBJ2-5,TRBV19,TGTGCCAGTAGTACCCTAGCTCTGGGAGAGACCCAGTACTTC,CASSTLALGETQYF
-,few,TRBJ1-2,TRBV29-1,TGCAGCGTTGAAATTCGGGGGGGCAACTATGGCTACACCTTC,CSVEIRGGNYGYTF
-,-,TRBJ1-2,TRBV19,TGTGCCAGTAGTATAGATACAGGATATGGCTACACCTTC,CASSIDTGYGYTF
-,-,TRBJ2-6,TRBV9,TGTGCCAGCAGCCCCCGGGACGGTTACTCTGGGGCCAACGTCCTGACTTTC,CASSPRDGYSGANVLTF
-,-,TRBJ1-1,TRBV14,TGTGCCAGCAGCCAAGATTACTCGCGGGGGTGGGCTTTCTTT,CASSQDYSRGWAFF
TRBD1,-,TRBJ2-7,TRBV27,TGTGCCAGCACCACCAGGGACAGGGGTTCCTACGAGCAGTACTTC,CASTTRDRGSYEQYF
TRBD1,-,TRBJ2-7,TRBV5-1,TGCGCCAGCAGCGTTGACAGGGGGCGGTACGAGCAGTACTTC,CASSVDRGRYEQYF
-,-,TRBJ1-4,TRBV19,TGTGCCAGTAGTATCGGGCAAGCTGAAAAACTGTTTTTT,CASSIGQAEKLFF
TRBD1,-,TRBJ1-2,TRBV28,TGTGCCAGCAGTCTTCAGGGGGGGGGCTACACCTTC,CASSLQGGGYTF
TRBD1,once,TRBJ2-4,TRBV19,TGTGCCAGTAGTCAAAGAGACAGGGCTTCGGGAAACATTCAGTACTTC,CASSQRDRASGNIQYF
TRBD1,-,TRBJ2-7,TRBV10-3,TGTGCCATCTCAACTCGGACAGGGGGCGTTTATTCCTCCTACGAGCAGTACTTC,CAISTRTGGVYSSYEQYF
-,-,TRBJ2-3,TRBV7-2,TGTGCCAGCAGCCCGCGGGCCTTCGGCACAGATACGCAGTATTTT,CASSPRAFGTDTQYF
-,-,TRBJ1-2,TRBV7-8,TGTGCCAGCAGCCTAGGGATATATGGCTACACCTTC,CASSLGIYGYTF
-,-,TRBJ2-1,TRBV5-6,TGTGCCAGCAGCTTGAACGGACAGTTCAATGAGCAGTTCTTC,CASSLNGQFNEQFF
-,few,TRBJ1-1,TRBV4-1,TGCGCCAGCAGCAGCGTCCTCATGAACACTGAAGCTTTCTTT,CASSSVLMNTEAFF
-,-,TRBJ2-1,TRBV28,TGTGCCAGCAGTCCCCCCGGAATAGAGGGTGAGCAGTTCTTC,CASSPPGIEGEQFF
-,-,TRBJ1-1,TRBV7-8,TGTGCCAGCAGCTTCGGAGACCAGGGGCTCACTGAAGCTTTCTTT,CASSFGDQGLTEAFF
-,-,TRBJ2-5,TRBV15,TGTGCCACCAGCATACGGGAGACCCAGTACTTC,CATSIRETQYF
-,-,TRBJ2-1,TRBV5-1,TGCGCCAGCAGGAATGAGTTCGGTGAGCAGTTCTTC,CASRNEFGEQFF
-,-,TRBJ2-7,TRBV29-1,TGCAGCGTTGGAGGAGGGCCTACTAACGAGCAGTACTTC,CSVGGGPTNEQYF
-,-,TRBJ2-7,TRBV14,TGTGCCAGCAGCCAAGATACCCCAGTCGAGCAGTACTTC,CASSQDTPVEQYF
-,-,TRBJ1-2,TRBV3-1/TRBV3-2,TGTGCCAGCAGCCAAGATTCTCAGGGGTCCTATGGCTACACCTTC,CASSQDSQGSYGYTF
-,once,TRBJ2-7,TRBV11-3,TGTGCCAGCAGCCCAGGACGGCCCTCCTACGAGCAGTACTTC,CASSPGRPSYEQYF
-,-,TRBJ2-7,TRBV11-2,TGTGCCAGCAGCCCCCACTACGAGCAGTACTTC,CASSPHYEQYF
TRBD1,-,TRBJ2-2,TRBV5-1,TGCGCCAGCAGCTTGGCCTCGACAGGGCCCGGGGAGCTGTTTTTT,CASSLASTGPGELFF
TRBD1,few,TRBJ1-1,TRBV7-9,TGTGCCAGCAGCGCCGACAGGGGGCAGCCTGAAGCTTTCTTT,CASSADRGQPEAFF
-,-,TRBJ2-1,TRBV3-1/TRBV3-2,TGTGCCAGCAGCCAACCGCCCGATGACAATGAGCAGTTCTTC,CASSQPPDDNEQFF
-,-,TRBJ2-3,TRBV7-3,TGTGCCAGCAGCTCTCTGGGAGGTACGCAGTATTTT,CASSSLGGTQYF
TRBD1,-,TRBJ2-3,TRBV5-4,TGTGCCAGCAGGACAGGGCGAGTCACAGATACGCAGTATTTT,CASRTGRVTDTQYF
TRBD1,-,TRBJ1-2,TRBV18,TGTGCCAGCTCACCACCGACAGGGGGCCGAGGTGGAAACTATGGCTACACCTTC,CASSPPTGGRGGNYGYTF
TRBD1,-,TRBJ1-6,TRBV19,TGTGCCAGTACCCAAACCGACAGGGGGAAATCACCCCTCCACTTT,CASTQTDRGKSPLHF
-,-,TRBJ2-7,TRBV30,TGTGCCTGGAGTGTAGCTGAGAGCTCCTACGAGCAGTACTTC,CAWSVAESSYEQYF
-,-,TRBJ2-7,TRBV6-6,TGTGCCAGCAGTTCCCCGACACTTTTAGTCTACGAGCAGTACTTC,CASSSPTLLVYEQYF
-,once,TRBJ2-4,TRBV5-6,TGTGCCAGCAGCTTGGGCATTATAGCCAAAAACATTCAGTACTTC,CASSLGIIAKNIQYF
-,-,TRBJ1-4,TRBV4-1,TGCGCCAGCAGCCAAACGGAGACAGGCTTAGAAAAACTGTTTTTT,CASSQTETGLEKLFF
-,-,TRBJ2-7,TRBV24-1,TGTGCCACCAGCGTACTCCCCATTTCATTGACCTACGAGCAGTACTTC,CATSVLPISLTYEQYF
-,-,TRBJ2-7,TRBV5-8,TGTGCCAGCAGCTTTTCAGGCCAGGGGGGCGAGCAGTACTTC,CASSFSGQGGEQYF
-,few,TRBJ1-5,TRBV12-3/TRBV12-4,TGTGCCAGCAGTTTGGTGGTGAATCAGCCCCAGCATTTT,CASSLVVNQPQHF